This paragraph covers one T cell receptor (beta chain) sequence. Its antigen is currently unknown. These data are taken from a study of T-cell memory formation after mild COVID-19. General study points: Mainly in CM and EM were contracting CD4+ clones; CD8+ were in EMRA.

The CDR3 has 16 residues. Germline V gene lookup returns CDR1 SGDLS and CDR2 YYNGEE. The V gene end was trimmed by 3 bases and the J gene end by 9 bases; junction bases not matched to a gene: 12. TCRdb redid the calling of the 5' RACE reads with MiXCR, one entry per CDR3 protein. The sample carries about 130,000 distinct CDR3 sequences, less than 25% recorded once. The TCR comes from an adult woman who had mild COVID-19 (a few samples of this study predate the infection). Cell type and time point are not known. The V gene is TRBV9, the J gene TRBJ2-4, with 10 nucleotides matching TRBD2. Sequenced: PBMCs or a T cell subset sorted from them (not recorded which). CDR3 DNA sequence: TGTGCCAGCAGCGGGGGGACTAGCGAGGGGTATTTCATTCAGTACTTC. Amino acid sequence: CASSGGTSEGYFIQYF.